This TCR beta chain emerged from a study of cytomegalovirus exposure and HLA in healthy donors. The study's findings and limits: Rare TCR sequences dominated, though some public TCRs recurred in many donors. The authors enumerated 150 to 200 TCR beta chains as linked to cytomegalovirus. The tendency of first-cohort TCR clusters to co-occur in the roughly 130 validation repertoires emerged from a later analysis. Confirmation in vitro established that a few CMV-associated chains were specific for CMV antigens.

The germline V and J ends were trimmed by 1 base and 5 bases, with 8 bases remaining between them. The germline V gene has CDR1 SGHTA and CDR2 FQGTGA. This CDR3 has 13 residues. Generated by immunoSEQ multiplex PCR, the TCRdb table keeps only in-frame clones and is missing some. The table records about 160,000 clones, approximately 87% of them present only once. Remarks on this clone: Antigen specificity is unknown.

This TCR came from a woman between 25 and 40 years old in good health and CMV-seronegative. The sequencing sample was made of PBMCs. The chain is built from TRBV7-3 and TRBJ2-5, with no clear D. Here the CDR3 reads CASSLRVGETQYF. CDR3 DNA sequence: TGTGCCAGCAGCTTAAGGGTAGGGGAGACCCAGTACTTC.